These T cell receptor beta chains were read from a single sample in a study of early T cells in non-severe SARS-CoV-2 infection. Via MiXCR, TCRdb re-called the 5' RACE reads, giving one row per CDR3 protein. Among 25,000 to 35,000 distinct CDR3 sequences listed, 3.9% were seen once. The sequenced sample was whole blood. These receptors originate from an adult who was a healthcare worker with PCR-confirmed SARS-CoV-2 infection or an uninfected control (not recorded which). Both conserved end residues are part of each CDR3. The D gene is left open where the match is weak. Clone size is not always given. Where it is, it says once, few, many or a class for expanded clones.

J gene	D gene	clone size	V gene	CDR3 protein	CDR3 DNA
TRBJ1-6	-	many	TRBV27	CASRLFRDGRALHF	TGTGCCAGCAGGTTGTTCAGGGACGGCCGGGCCCTCCACTTT
TRBJ2-5	TRBD2	many	TRBV4-2	CASSQGRLAGVIEETQYF	TGTGCCAGCAGCCAGGGGAGACTAGCGGGGGTGATTGAAGAGACCCAGTACTTC
TRBJ1-1	-	-	TRBV30	CALSSNTEAFF	TGTGCCTTGAGCTCGAACACTGAAGCTTTCTTT
TRBJ1-2	-	many	TRBV29-1	CSVENEGDNYGYTF	TGCAGCGTTGAAAACGAGGGGGATAACTATGGCTACACCTTC
TRBJ1-5	-	many	TRBV6-4	CASSECRQGNQPQHF	TGTGCCAGCAGTGAGTGTCGGCAGGGCAATCAGCCCCAGCATTTT
TRBJ1-1	-	many	TRBV5-6	CASSLEVRRNTEAFF	TGTGCCAGCAGCTTGGAGGTACGTAGGAACACTGAAGCTTTCTTT
TRBJ1-4	-	many	TRBV5-1	CASSSLQGPNEKLFF	TGCGCCAGCAGCTCGCTACAGGGTCCTAATGAAAAACTGTTTTTT
TRBJ2-2	-	many	TRBV12-5	CASGRDTGELFF	TGTGCTAGTGGGCGGGACACCGGGGAGCTGTTTTTT
TRBJ2-3	-	-	TRBV6-6	CASTLGGGPSTDTQYF	TGTGCCAGCACCCTAGGGGGGGGTCCTAGCACAGATACGCAGTATTTT
TRBJ2-5	-	many	TRBV29-1	CSVGSGSRETQYF	TGCAGCGTTGGATCTGGCTCGAGGGAGACCCAGTACTTC
TRBJ1-2	-	many	TRBV12-3/TRBV12-4	CASRFTGRNYGYTF	TGTGCCAGCAGGTTTACAGGGAGGAACTATGGCTACACCTTC
TRBJ2-2	-	many	TRBV5-4	CASSSDSPNTGELFF	TGTGCCAGCAGCTCAGACAGTCCGAACACCGGGGAGCTGTTTTTT
TRBJ1-2	-	few	TRBV20-1	CSAPLPEGYTF	TGCAGTGCGCCCTTACCGGAAGGCTACACCTTC
TRBJ1-1	TRBD1	few	TRBV5-1	CASSLNLQGATEAFF	TGCGCCAGCAGCCTGAACCTCCAGGGGGCCACTGAAGCTTTCTTT
TRBJ2-7	-	many	TRBV28	CASRAQDTIYEQYF	TGTGCCAGCAGGGCCCAGGACACCATCTACGAGCAGTACTTC
TRBJ2-1	TRBD2	medium-sized	TRBV7-2	CASSPGTSVYNEQFF	TGTGCCAGCAGCCCCGGGACTAGCGTCTACAATGAGCAGTTCTTC
TRBJ1-6	-	few	TRBV4-2	CASSREQGNNSPLHF	TGTGCCAGCAGCCGAGAACAGGGTAATAATTCACCCCTCCACTTT
TRBJ2-5	-	many	TRBV29-1	CSATELETQYF	TGCAGCGCTACCGAGTTGGAGACCCAGTACTTC